These 30 T cell receptor beta chains originate from one sample sequenced in a study of response to subunit inactivated influenza vaccine. Each CDR3 protein is one row after TCRdb ran MiXCR on the RT-PCR reads. The table has over 650,000 distinct CDR3 sequences, approximately 17% seen once. Material: PBMCs from blood, obtained more than 4 days after vaccination. The receptors derive from a man aged 50-60 years who received an inactivated influenza vaccine.

This clonotype was detected a few times. The chain couples TRBV5-1 to TRBJ1-5; D is perhaps TRBD1 (6 bases). Trimming cost V 4 bases and J 4 bases, with 12 bases left between them. CDR1 and CDR2 (germline): SGHRS, YFSETQ. This CDR3 contains 14 residues. Here the CDR3 DNA reads TGCGCCAGCAGCCCAGGGGACCTTAATCAGCCCCAGCATTTT. It encodes CASSPGDLNQPQHF. The whole variable domain, remainder taken from reference TRBV5-1 and TRBJ1-5, is KAGVTQTPRYLIKTRGQQVTLSCSPISGHRSVSWYQQTPGQGLQFLFEYFSETQRNKGNFPGRFSGRQFSNSRSEMNVSTLELGDSALYLCASSPGDLNQPQHFGDGTRLSIL.

The chain uses TRBV3-1 and TRBJ2-2; 10 bases are shared with TRBD2. This CDR3 contains 17 residues. CDR1 LGHDT and CDR2 YNNKEL come from the germline V gene (reference sequence). After removal of 4 bases from V and 2 bases from J, the junction contained 7 bases not matched to a gene. CDR3 amino acids: CASSPTGLAINTGELFF. CDR3 nucleotides: TGTGCCAGCAGCCCGACGGGACTAGCGATAAACACCGGGGAGCTGTTTTTT. Based on the CDR3 plus reference TRBV3-1 and TRBJ2-2, the full variable domain is DTAVSQTPKYLVTQMGNDKSIKCEQNLGHDTMYWYKQDSKKFLKIMFSYNNKELIINETVPNRFSPKSPDKAHLNLHINSLELGDSAVYFCASSPTGLAINTGELFFGEGSRLTVL.

This clonotype was picked up a small number of times. The chain uses TRBV5-1 and TRBJ2-3; no clear D gene. Trimming stripped 0 bases from V and 2 bases from J, with 10 bases between. The CDR3 length is 15 residues. Germline loops: CDR1 SGHRS, CDR2 YFSETQ. CDR3 protein: CASSLDGVHTDTQYF. Written as DNA, the CDR3 is TGCGCCAGCAGCTTGGATGGGGTTCACACAGATACGCAGTATTTT.

DNA for the CDR3: TGTGCCAGCAGTTACTCGAGGGTTTCCGACGACACCGGGGAGCTGTTTTTT. This sequence encodes CASSYSRVSDDTGELFF. The chain combines TRBV6-5 with TRBJ2-2, with TRBD2 as a possible D gene (5 bases). The ends were cut back, 0 bases at V and 3 bases at J, with 14 bases in the middle. This CDR3 region has 17 residues. Per germline, CDR1 MNHEY and CDR2 SVGAGI.

The V and J genes are TRBV12-3 or TRBV12-4 and TRBJ2-7, with D uncertain. The V gene lost 2 bases and the J gene lost 7 bases, with 9 bases spanning the gap. The CDR3 has 12 amino acids. The CDR3 protein is CASSLPPREQYF. CDR3 DNA sequence: TGTGCCAGCAGTTTACCCCCGAGGGAGCAGTACTTC.

The chain links TRBV20-1 to TRBJ2-5, with D possibly being TRBD2 (10 bases). The V gene lost 6 bases and the J gene lost 4 bases, with 36 bases spanning the gap. Per germline, CDR1 DFQATT and CDR2 SNEGSKA (reference sequence). The CDR3 totals 20 residues. The CDR3 DNA is TGCAGTGCCAGAATTACAGGGGGCGAAGCGGGAGGGAGCGGGCGAGAGACCCAGTACTTC. This codes for CSARITGGEAGGSGRETQYF.

The chain is built from TRBV27 and TRBJ1-5; 8 bases are a match to TRBD1. V dropped 6 bases and J dropped 7; count of bases not matched to a gene: 17. Germline CDR1 MNHEY, CDR2 SMNVEV (reference sequence). CDR3 length: 17 amino acids. The CDR3 region is CASSLSLPTGDEQPQHF. The CDR3 DNA reads TGTGCCAGCAGCCTCTCCCTCCCGACAGGGGACGAACAGCCCCAGCATTTT.

This clonotype was detected a few times. The rearrangement joins TRBV20-1 to TRBJ2-7; weak D call: TRBD1 (5 bases). Germline V gene data show CDR1 as DFQATT and CDR2 as SNEGSKA (reference sequence). The CDR3 extends over 13 amino acids. With 3 bases removed from V and 2 bases from J, the gap between germline ends came to 11 bases. The CDR3, as DNA: TGCAGTGCTAGTAAGGGGCCGGCCTACGAGCAGTACTTC. As protein: CSASKGPAYEQYF.

This clonotype was detected many times. The V gene is TRBV5-1, the J gene TRBJ2-5, with D perhaps matching TRBD1 (6 bases). V was shortened by 4 bases and J by 1 base, with 11 bases between the two germline ends. This CDR3 region has 14 residues. CDR1 SGHRS and CDR2 YFSETQ come from the germline V gene. The CDR3 DNA reads TGCGCCAGCAGCCCCCGGACAGCCCAAGAGACCCAGTACTTC. It codes for CASSPRTAQETQYF.

This clonotype has more than one count but fewer than ten. This rearrangement joins TRBV10-3 to TRBJ1-2; a weak D match, TRBD1 (6 bases). Germline CDR1 ENHRY, CDR2 SYGVKD. The CDR3 is 15 amino acids. Trimming stripped 2 bases from V and 0 bases from J, with 10 bases between. The CDR3 reads CAISENREANYGYTF. In DNA, the CDR3 is TGTGCCATCAGTGAGAACAGGGAGGCTAACTATGGCTACACCTTC.

The chain is built from TRBV6-1 and TRBJ1-2; unclear D gene. CDR1 and CDR2 (germline): MNHNS, SASEGT. V was shortened by 3 bases and J by 8 bases, with 16 bases between the two germline ends. CDR3 size: 14 residues. The CDR3 region has the DNA TGTGCCAGCAGTGACACCGGGCCCGACGGCGGCTACACCTTC. Its protein product is CASSDTGPDGGYTF.

This clonotype was counted a few times. The chain joins TRBV5-1 to TRBJ2-4; no clear D. The CDR3 is made up of 16 amino acids. V gave up 4 bases and J gave up 0 bases, with 14 bases separating them. The germline V gene has CDR1 SGHRS and CDR2 YFSETQ. As DNA, the CDR3 is TGCGCCAGCAGCGCCCATTATATCCAAGCCAAAAACATTCAGTACTTC. Translated, it gives CASSAHYIQAKNIQYF.

About this clonotype: At one end, the junction sequence differs from germline, possibly due to a read error. The DNA for the CDR3 is TGTGCCAGCAGAGAACGAAGAACCCGGACAGACCAAACCTACGAGCGGTACTTC. It codes for CASRERRTRTDQTYERYF. V gene TRBV2 combines with J gene TRBJ2-7, with a tentative D call TRBD1 (6 bases). Germline assignment: CDR1 SNHLY and CDR2 FYNNEI. This CDR3 region has 18 residues. The full variable domain, in which reference TRBV2 and TRBJ2-7 provide the parts outside the CDR3, is EPEVTQTPSHQVTQMGQEVILRCVPISNHLYFYWYRQILGQKVEFLVSFYNNEISEKSEIFDDQFSVERPDGSNFTLKIRSTKLEDSAMYFCASRERRTRTDQTYERYFGPGTRLTVT.

This clonotype has more than one count but fewer than ten. The chain combines TRBV7-2 with TRBJ2-2; tentative D call: TRBD1 (6 bases). CDR1 is SGHTA, CDR2 FQGNSA, per germline. Trimming pared 6 bases from V and 1 base from J, leaving 15 bases between. The CDR3 consists of 16 residues. CDR3 region: CASRRDRLLNTGELFF. CDR3 in DNA: TGTGCCAGCAGAAGAGACAGGCTCCTGAACACCGGGGAGCTGTTTTTT. The full variable domain, in which reference TRBV7-2 and TRBJ2-2 provide the parts outside the CDR3, is GAGVSQSPSNKVTEKGKDVELRCDPISGHTALYWYRQSLGQGLEFLIYFQGNSAPDKSGLPSDRFSAERTGGSVSTLTIQRTQQEDSAVYLCASRRDRLLNTGELFFGEGSRLTVL.

The chain is built from TRBV7-9 and TRBJ2-5, with 7 bases that match TRBD2. The trim removed 0 bases at V and 2 bases at J, leaving 6 bases unmatched. CDR1 is SEHNR, CDR2 FQNEAQ, per germline (reference sequence). CDR3 length: 16 residues. The CDR3 loop reads CASSLAVGLGQETQYF. The CDR3 nucleotides are TGTGCCAGCAGCTTAGCGGTAGGACTAGGTCAAGAGACCCAGTACTTC.

This clonotype was found a few times. The rearrangement links TRBV5-1 to TRBJ1-6; a weak D match, TRBD1 (5 bases). CDR1 is SGHRS and CDR2 is YFSETQ in the germline V gene. The V end lost 0 bases, the J end lost 5 bases, and 9 bases lay between the germline ends. The CDR3 sequence is 15 residues long. In nucleotides, the CDR3 is TGCGCCAGCAGCTTGGATACAGGAGATAATTCACCCCTCCACTTT. As protein: CASSLDTGDNSPLHF.

This chain uses TRBV5-5 with TRBJ1-2; unclear D gene. The CDR3 is 15 residues long. V dropped 4 bases and J dropped 3 bases, with 16 bases sitting between them. From germline, CDR1 is SGHKS and CDR2 YYEKEE (reference sequence). Here the CDR3 DNA reads TGTGCCAGCAGCCGCGGATCCCTACGGGACTATGGCTACACCTTC. Residues: CASSRGSLRDYGYTF.

The genes are TRBV11-2 and TRBJ1-6, with D unresolved. The germline gives CDR1 SGHAT, CDR2 FQNNGV. The CDR3 extends over 15 amino acids. V was clipped by 5 bases and J by 6 bases, with 14 bases between them. The CDR3 region has the DNA TGTGCCAGCAGCGTAGGGAGTCGGGGTAATTCACCCCTCCACTTT. Its translation is CASSVGSRGNSPLHF.

The sample holds many counts of this clonotype. V usage is TRBV12-3 or TRBV12-4 and J usage is TRBJ2-2; the D is unclear. V lost 6 bases to trimming and J lost 6 bases, with 11 bases between them. The CDR3 length is 13 residues. The CDR3 nucleotides are TGTGCCAGCAGCCTAACGGATCCCGGGGAGCTGTTTTTT. It encodes CASSLTDPGELFF.

The chain joins TRBV12-3 or TRBV12-4 to TRBJ2-7; 7 bases are shared with TRBD2. This CDR3 comprises 14 residues. Trimming at V came to 6 bases and at J to 3 bases, leaving 8 bases not matched to a gene. The CDR3 here is CASSRAGDFYEQYF. CDR3 nucleotides: TGTGCCAGCAGCAGGGCGGGGGACTTCTACGAGCAGTACTTC.

The sample holds a few counts of this clonotype. The gene calls are TRBV7-9 and TRBJ2-2, with D unresolved. This CDR3 spans 14 amino acids. Germline values: CDR1 SEHNR, CDR2 FQNEAQ (reference sequence). V gave up 4 bases and J gave up 6 bases, with 12 bases separating them. CDR3 in amino acids: CASSSLGLSGELFF. CDR3 nucleotides: TGTGCCAGCAGCTCCCTCGGGCTCTCCGGGGAGCTGTTTTTT.

The J gene is TRBJ1-5, the V gene TRBV4-3; D is ambiguous. V was cut by 5 bases and J by 0 bases, with 11 bases left in between. Per the germline V gene, CDR1 is LGHNA and CDR2 is YSLEER. The CDR3 sequence is 15 residues long. In DNA, the CDR3 is TGCGCCAGCAGCTCAAGGTGGGGTAGCAATCAGCCCCAGCATTTT. Residues: CASSSRWGSNQPQHF.

V and J are TRBV18 and TRBJ2-3; 11 nucleotides match TRBD1. Germline V CDR1 and CDR2: KGHSH, LQKENI. The J segment lost 3 bases and the V segment lost 4 bases, leaving 6 bases of the junction unmatched. The CDR3 length is 16 residues. This chain's CDR3 is CASSLGQGAWTDTQYF. The CDR3 DNA reads as TGTGCCAGCTCACTCGGACAGGGGGCTTGGACAGATACGCAGTATTTT.

In this sample, this clonotype turned up many times. V gene TRBV4-3 combines with J gene TRBJ2-1, with TRBD1 as a possible D gene (7 bases). V was pared by 0 bases and J by 5 bases, with 17 bases between. CDR3 length equals 17 residues. CDR1 and CDR2 (germline): LGHNA, YSLEER. This CDR3 is CASSQEVGQGGNNEQFF. CDR3 DNA sequence: TGCGCCAGCAGCCAAGAGGTTGGCCAGGGGGGAAACAATGAGCAGTTCTTC.

This clonotype was seen only a few times. This chain uses TRBV15 with TRBJ2-5, with TRBD1 identical over 10 bases. The CDR3 covers 15 residues. V dropped 2 bases and J dropped 7; count of bases not matched to a gene: 7. Germline assignment: CDR1 LNHNV and CDR2 YYDKDF (reference sequence). The CDR3 region is CATSRRGTGEATQYF. The CDR3 nucleotides are TGTGCCACCAGCAGAAGAGGGACAGGGGAGGCGACCCAGTACTTC.

J is TRBJ2-3 and V is TRBV5-1, with 9 nucleotides matching TRBD1. Germline V CDR1 and CDR2: SGHRS, YFSETQ. The CDR3 covers 15 residues. The trim removed 5 bases at V and 1 base at J, leaving 5 bases unmatched. The CDR3 DNA reads TGCGCCAGCAGGTCCAGGACAGGGGGCACAGATACGCAGTATTTT. This gives the protein CASRSRTGGTDTQYF. Full variable domain (rest looked up from reference TRBV5-1 and TRBJ2-3): KAGVTQTPRYLIKTRGQQVTLSCSPISGHRSVSWYQQTPGQGLQFLFEYFSETQRNKGNFPGRFSGRQFSNSRSEMNVSTLELGDSALYLCASRSRTGGTDTQYFGPGTRLTVL.

The chain carries TRBV24-1 and TRBJ2-5; 10 bases match TRBD1. The CDR3 sequence is 15 residues long. Germline assignment: CDR1 KGHDR and CDR2 SFDVKD. Unmatched junction bases numbered 7, after V lost 6 bases and J lost 4 bases. Here the CDR3 reads CATSRDRGASETQYF. Here the CDR3 DNA reads TGTGCCACCAGTAGGGACAGGGGTGCGTCAGAGACCCAGTACTTC.

This clonotype occurred a few times. The chain carries TRBV7-9 and TRBJ2-7, with D maybe TRBD2 (6 bases). Germline CDR1 is SEHNR and CDR2 is FQNEAQ (reference sequence). The CDR3 length is 15 residues. Trimming cost V 5 bases and J 2 bases, with 16 bases left between them. The CDR3: CASSEGGTEAYEQYF. In DNA form, the CDR3 reads TGTGCCAGCAGCGAGGGCGGGACTGAAGCCTACGAGCAGTACTTC.

This chain links TRBV20-1 with TRBJ1-1, with D perhaps matching TRBD1 (6 bases). Germline CDR1 reads DFQATT; CDR2 reads SNEGSKA (reference sequence). With 3 bases removed from V and 10 bases from J, the gap between germline ends came to 21 bases. CDR3 size: 14 residues. In DNA, the CDR3 is TGCAGTGCTAGGAGGGGGGCACCTGGGAATGGAGCTTTCTTT. Translating it yields CSARRGAPGNGAFF.

The table lists this clonotype with many counts. The V and J genes are TRBV10-3 and TRBJ2-7, with TRBD1 as a possible D gene (5 bases). CDR1 is ENHRY, CDR2 SYGVKD, per germline. The length of the CDR3 is 12 residues. Between the trimmed V and J ends, which lost 3 bases and 2 bases, there was a span of 5 bases. The chain's CDR3 is CAISDRAYEQYF. Written as DNA, the CDR3 is TGTGCCATCAGTGACAGGGCCTACGAGCAGTACTTC.